This T cell receptor (beta chain) was found in a study of radiotherapy plus CTLA-4 blockade in lung cancer. Whole-study context: Objective responses were documented in 15% to 20% of patients, with disease control in 25% to 35%.

CDR1 and CDR2 (germline): SGHAT, FQNNGV. V lost 1 base to trimming and J lost 2 bases, with 8 bases between them. The CDR3 loop spans 14 amino acids. General observations from the study: Clones derived from tumor TCRs expanded in blood after radiotherapy plus ipilimumab. Early clone dynamics of blood T cells, plus interferon-beta, reportedly predicted response best.

The method was immunoSEQ multiplex PCR; TCRdb's version includes in-frame clones alone and lacks a portion of them. The sample has 83,000 or so clones, around 83% seen once. Chemo-refractory metastatic non-small-cell lung cancer patients were treated with focal radiation plus CTLA-4 blockade with ipilimumab. For this clone: What it binds is not known.

The sequencing used peripheral blood, collected from a patient treated with radiotherapy plus ipilimumab. The sequence was obtained from a human donor with non-small cell lung cancer who had stable disease on radiotherapy plus ipilimumab. The V gene is TRBV11-2, the J gene TRBJ1-1; possibly TRBD1 for D (5 bases). CDR3 bases: TGTGCCAGCAGCTTAGGGACATATAACACTGAAGCTTTCTTT. The encoded protein is CASSLGTYNTEAFF.